This TCR beta chain is drawn from a study of cytomegalovirus exposure and HLA in healthy donors. V was shortened by 6 bases and J by 7 bases, with 25 bases between the two germline ends. The CDR3 is 16 amino acids. Germline CDR1 and CDR2: MNHEY and SMNVEV (reference sequence). In this sample, this clone turned up a few times. Both 60 Vbeta primers and 13 Jbeta primers went into the PCR. Here immunoSEQ multiplex PCR was the method, and the copy in TCRdb shows in-frame clones only, minus some. The table lists 190,000 or so clones, about 80% of them singletons, with 0.65% in the top ten. The receptor was isolated from a boy younger than 18 in good health and CMV-seronegative. Sequencing input: PBMCs. The rearrangement joins TRBV27 to TRBJ2-7; D possibly corresponds to TRBD1 (6 bases). This chain's CDR3 is CASSPTLIQGLEEQYF. CDR3 sequence (DNA): TGTGCCAGCAGCCCTACCCTAATACAGGGATTGGAAGAGCAGTACTTC.